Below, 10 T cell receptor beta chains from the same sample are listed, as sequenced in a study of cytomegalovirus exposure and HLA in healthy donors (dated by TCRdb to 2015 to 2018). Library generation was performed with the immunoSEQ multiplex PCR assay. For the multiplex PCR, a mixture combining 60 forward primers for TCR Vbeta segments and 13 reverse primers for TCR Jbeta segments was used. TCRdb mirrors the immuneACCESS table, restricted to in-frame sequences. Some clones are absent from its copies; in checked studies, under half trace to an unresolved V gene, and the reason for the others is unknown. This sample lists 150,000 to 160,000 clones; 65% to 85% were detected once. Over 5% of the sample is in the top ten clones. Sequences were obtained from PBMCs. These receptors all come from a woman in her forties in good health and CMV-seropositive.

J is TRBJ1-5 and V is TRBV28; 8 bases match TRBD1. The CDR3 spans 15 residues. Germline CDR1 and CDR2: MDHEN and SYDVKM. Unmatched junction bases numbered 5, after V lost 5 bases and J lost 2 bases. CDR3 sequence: CASSVPGQGNQPQHF. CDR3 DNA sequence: TGTGCCAGCAGTGTGCCGGGACAGGGCAATCAGCCCCAGCATTTT.

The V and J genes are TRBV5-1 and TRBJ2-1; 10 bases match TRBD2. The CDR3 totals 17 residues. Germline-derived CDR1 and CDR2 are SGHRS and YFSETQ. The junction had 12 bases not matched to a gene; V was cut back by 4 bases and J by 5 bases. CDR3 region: CASSRTPLAGEHNEQFF. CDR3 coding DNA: TGCGCCAGCAGCAGGACGCCCCTAGCGGGAGAGCACAATGAGCAGTTCTTC.

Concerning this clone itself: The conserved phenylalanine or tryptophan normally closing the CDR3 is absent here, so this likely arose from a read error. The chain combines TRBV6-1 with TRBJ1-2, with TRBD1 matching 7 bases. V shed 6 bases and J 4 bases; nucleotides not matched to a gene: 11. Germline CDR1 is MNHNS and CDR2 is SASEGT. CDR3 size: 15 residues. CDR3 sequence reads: CASRADRTSFYGYTL. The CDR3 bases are TGTGCCAGCAGGGCGGACAGGACTTCTTTCTATGGCTACACCCTC.

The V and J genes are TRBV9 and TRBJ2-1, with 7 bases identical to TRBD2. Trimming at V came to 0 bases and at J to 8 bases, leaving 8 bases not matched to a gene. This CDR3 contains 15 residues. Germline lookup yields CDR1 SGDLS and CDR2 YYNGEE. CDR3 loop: CASSVVKEAGHEQFF. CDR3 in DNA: TGTGCCAGCAGCGTAGTTAAGGAAGCGGGACATGAGCAGTTCTTC.

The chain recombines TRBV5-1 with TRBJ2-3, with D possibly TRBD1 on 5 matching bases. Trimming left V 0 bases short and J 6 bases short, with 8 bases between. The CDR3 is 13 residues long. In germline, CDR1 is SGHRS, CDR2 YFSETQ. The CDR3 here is CASSLAAGDTQYF. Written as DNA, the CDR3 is TGCGCCAGCAGCTTGGCAGCAGGGGATACGCAGTATTTT. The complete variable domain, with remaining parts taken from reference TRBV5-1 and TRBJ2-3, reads KAGVTQTPRYLIKTRGQQVTLSCSPISGHRSVSWYQQTPGQGLQFLFEYFSETQRNKGNFPGRFSGRQFSNSRSEMNVSTLELGDSALYLCASSLAAGDTQYFGPGTRLTVL.

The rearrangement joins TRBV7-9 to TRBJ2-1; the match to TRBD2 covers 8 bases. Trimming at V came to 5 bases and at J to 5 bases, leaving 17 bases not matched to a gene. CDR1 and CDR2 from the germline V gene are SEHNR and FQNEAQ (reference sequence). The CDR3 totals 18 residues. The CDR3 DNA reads TGTGCCAGCAGCCCAAAAAAGAGGTTCAAGCGGGAGAACAATGAGCAGTTCTTC. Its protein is CASSPKKRFKRENNEQFF.

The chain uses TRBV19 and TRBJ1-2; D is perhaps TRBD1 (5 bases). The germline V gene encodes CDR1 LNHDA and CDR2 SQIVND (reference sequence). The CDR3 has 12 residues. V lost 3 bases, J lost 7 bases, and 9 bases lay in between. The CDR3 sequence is CASSIQGRGYTF. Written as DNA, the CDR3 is TGTGCCAGTAGTATTCAGGGTCGTGGCTACACCTTC.

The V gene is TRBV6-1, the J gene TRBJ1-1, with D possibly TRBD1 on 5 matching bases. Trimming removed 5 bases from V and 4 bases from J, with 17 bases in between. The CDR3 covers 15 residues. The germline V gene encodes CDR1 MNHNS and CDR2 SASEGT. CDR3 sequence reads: CASSNRGGSGTEAFF. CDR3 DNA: TGTGCCAGCAGTAATCGGGGGGGGTCGGGCACTGAAGCTTTCTTT.

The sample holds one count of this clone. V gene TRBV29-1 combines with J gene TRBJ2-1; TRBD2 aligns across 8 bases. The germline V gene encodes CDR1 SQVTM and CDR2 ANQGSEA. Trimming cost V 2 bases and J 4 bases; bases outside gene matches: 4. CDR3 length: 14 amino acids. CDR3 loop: CSVEISGTYNEQFF. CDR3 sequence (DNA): TGCAGCGTTGAAATTAGCGGGACTTACAATGAGCAGTTCTTC.

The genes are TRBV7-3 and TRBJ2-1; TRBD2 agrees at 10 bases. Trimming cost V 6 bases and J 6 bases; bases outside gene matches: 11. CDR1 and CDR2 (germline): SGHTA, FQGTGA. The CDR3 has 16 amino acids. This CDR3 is CASRTTGTSETNEQFF. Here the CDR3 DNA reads TGTGCCAGCAGAACTACCGGGACTAGCGAGACCAATGAGCAGTTCTTC.